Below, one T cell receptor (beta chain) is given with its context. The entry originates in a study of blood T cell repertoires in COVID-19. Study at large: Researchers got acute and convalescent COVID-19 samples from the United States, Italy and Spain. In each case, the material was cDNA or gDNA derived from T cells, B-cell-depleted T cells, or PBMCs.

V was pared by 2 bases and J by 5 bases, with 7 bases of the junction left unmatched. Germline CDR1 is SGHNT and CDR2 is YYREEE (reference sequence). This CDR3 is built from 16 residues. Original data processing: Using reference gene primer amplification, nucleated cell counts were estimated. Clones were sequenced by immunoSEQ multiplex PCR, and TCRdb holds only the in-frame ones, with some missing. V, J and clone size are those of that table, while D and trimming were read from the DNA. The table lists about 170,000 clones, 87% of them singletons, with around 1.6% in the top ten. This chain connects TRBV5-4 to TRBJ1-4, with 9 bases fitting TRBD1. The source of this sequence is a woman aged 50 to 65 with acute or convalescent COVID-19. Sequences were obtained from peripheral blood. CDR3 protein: CASSLLSGTGNEKLFF. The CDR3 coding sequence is TGTGCCAGCAGCTTACTATCCGGGACAGGGAATGAAAAACTGTTTTTT.